This T cell receptor beta chain appears in the sequencing data of a study of graft-versus-host responses after intestinal transplantation. Repertoires were generated with immunoSEQ multiplex PCR, while TCRdb's copy carries only in-frame clones and drops some. Of 85,000 to 100,000 clones in the sample, 86% were seen once. The germline gives CDR1 SGHRS, CDR2 YFSETQ. Unmatched junction bases numbered 6, after V lost 2 bases and J lost 6 bases. CDR3 length equals 15 residues. The specimen was PBMCs, collected 255 days after intestinal transplant. The TCR comes from a human patient who received an intestinal transplant, so some T cells may come from the graft donor. This chain connects TRBV5-1 to TRBJ2-3; 10 bases agree with TRBD2. The CDR3 nucleotides are TGCGCCAGCAGCTTAGGGGGACTAGCGTCGGATACGCAGTATTTT. Amino acids: CASSLGGLASDTQYF. The entire variable domain, with the rest obtained from reference TRBV5-1 and TRBJ2-3, is as follows: KAGVTQTPRYLIKTRGQQVTLSCSPISGHRSVSWYQQTPGQGLQFLFEYFSETQRNKGNFPGRFSGRQFSNSRSEMNVSTLELGDSALYLCASSLGGLASDTQYFGPGTRLTVL.